Listed here are 16 T cell receptor beta chains from one sample, sequenced in a study of cytomegalovirus exposure and HLA in healthy donors. 13 Jbeta primers and 60 Vbeta primers were used for the PCR. Assay used: immunoSEQ multiplex PCR; TCRdb lists only in-frame clones, some missing. The sample lists around 140,000 clones, approximately 72% seen once, with 6% to 8% in the top ten. Sequencing used PBMCs. The origin of the receptors is a woman aged 55-69 years in good health and CMV-seronegative.

The CDR3 nucleotides are TGTGCCAGCAGCTCTCCGGGAACCGATACGCAGTATTTT. Its protein product is CASSSPGTDTQYF. The J gene is TRBJ2-3, the V gene TRBV28, with a tentative D call TRBD2 (5 bases). V was trimmed by 6 bases and J by 6 bases, leaving 13 bases between them. The CDR3 length is 13 residues. Germline V CDR1 and CDR2: MDHEN, SYDVKM.

This rearrangement joins TRBV5-1 to TRBJ2-5; the D is unclear. Trimming stripped 4 bases from V and 4 bases from J, with 11 bases between. Germline V gives CDR1 SGHRS, CDR2 YFSETQ. The CDR3 contains 13 residues. CDR3 amino acids: CASSVRPLETQYF. DNA for the CDR3: TGCGCCAGCAGCGTCAGGCCCCTAGAGACCCAGTACTTC.

The chain employs TRBV25-1 and TRBJ1-6, with unresolved D. V lost 5 bases, J lost 3 bases, and 8 bases lay in between. Per the germline V gene, CDR1 is MGHDK and CDR2 is SYGVNS. This CDR3 has 14 residues. The CDR3 DNA reads TGTGCCAGCAGTAAGACAAGCTATAATTCACCCCTCCACTTT. This codes for CASSKTSYNSPLHF.

Worth noting for this clone: At one boundary the junction diverges from the germline segment, which might be a read error. The same CDR3 is also encoded by other DNA sequences in this sample. This chain joins TRBV4-1 and TRBJ2-3, with a weak D call TRBD1 (6 bases). CDR1 and CDR2 from the germline V gene are MGHRA and YSYEKL. This CDR3 is 13 amino acids long. CDR3 loop: CASRGGGSDTQYF. CDR3 bases: TGCGCCAGCAGAGGTGGGGGCTCAGACACGCAGTATTTT.

Concerning this clone: Other nucleotide sequences from this sample produce the same CDR3. This chain joins TRBV7-9 and TRBJ2-7; 8 positions agree with TRBD2. Germline CDR1 SEHNR, CDR2 FQNEAQ (reference sequence). The CDR3 is 15 residues long. The V and J ends lost 8 bases and 4 bases, in that order; junction bases with no gene match: 13. The CDR3 spells CASSSRAGVTYEQYF. Here the CDR3 DNA reads TGTGCCAGCTCATCACGAGCGGGAGTGACTTACGAGCAGTACTTC.

V and J are TRBV6-1 and TRBJ1-6, with no clear D. The CDR3 has 17 amino acids. Germline CDR1 reads MNHNS; CDR2 reads SASEGT. The V end lost 1 base, the J end lost 9 bases, and 19 bases lay between the germline ends. The CDR3 sequence is CASSEVGREISLSPLHF. CDR3 DNA: TGTGCCAGCAGTGAAGTTGGGAGGGAGATCAGTCTTTCACCCCTCCACTTT.

This clone was counted only a few times. The rearrangement links TRBV5-1 to TRBJ2-5, with 10 nucleotides matching TRBD2. The CDR3 spans 14 residues. Germline V gene lookup returns CDR1 SGHRS and CDR2 YFSETQ. V lost 4 bases, J lost 2 bases, and 2 bases stayed unmatched. The CDR3 loop is CASSLSGGQETQYF. In DNA form, the CDR3 reads TGCGCCAGCAGCCTTAGCGGGGGGCAAGAGACCCAGTACTTC.

The rearrangement links TRBV4-3 to TRBJ1-2, with 7 nucleotides matching TRBD1. V lost 1 base, J lost 6 bases, and 8 bases stayed unmatched. The CDR3 is made up of 15 amino acids. Germline values: CDR1 LGHNA, CDR2 YSLEER. CDR3 nucleotide sequence: TGCGCCAGCAGCCAAGTCACAGGGGAGTTAGATGGCTACACCTTC. Its protein is CASSQVTGELDGYTF.

The V gene is TRBV29-1, the J gene TRBJ2-7, with D possibly being TRBD1 (6 bases). The V end was cut by 5 bases, the J end by 0 bases, with 8 bases between. The V gene's germline CDR1 is SQVTM and CDR2 ANQGSEA. This CDR3 spans 12 amino acids. In DNA form, the CDR3 reads TGCAGCGTTTCGACAGGCTCCTACGAGCAGTACTTC. It specifies CSVSTGSYEQYF.

The chain joins TRBV6-6 to TRBJ2-3; TRBD1 aligns across 9 bases. The junction had 3 bases not matched to a gene; V was cut back by 5 bases and J by 9 bases. CDR1 is MNHNY and CDR2 is SVGAGI in the germline V gene (reference sequence). CDR3 length: 12 residues. The CDR3 protein is CASSLQGATQYF. DNA for the CDR3: TGTGCCAGCAGTCTACAGGGGGCCACGCAGTATTTT.

This clone was picked up one time. CDR3 nucleotides: TGTGCCAGCAGTTCAGGTACCTACGAGCAGTACTTC. Protein sequence: CASSSGTYEQYF. This chain connects TRBV6-6 to TRBJ2-7; D gene ambiguous. CDR1 and CDR2 from the germline V gene are MNHNY and SVGAGI (reference sequence). Trimming removed 4 bases at V and 2 bases at J, with 6 bases between. CDR3 length: 12 amino acids.

The chain carries TRBV6-1 and TRBJ2-5; the match to TRBD1 covers 9 bases. V shed 6 bases, J shed 5 bases, and the junction held 7 bases outside the gene matches. Germline V gene lookup returns CDR1 MNHNS and CDR2 SASEGT. The CDR3 totals 14 residues. CDR3 amino acids: CASSGTGRFETQYF. The CDR3 DNA follows: TGTGCCAGCAGCGGGACAGGGCGTTTTGAGACCCAGTACTTC.

This clone has a single count. The V gene is TRBV6-5, the J gene TRBJ2-7; TRBD1 agrees at 10 bases. Trimming took 5 bases from V and 2 from J; bases not matched to a gene: 6. Germline CDR1 is MNHEY and CDR2 is SVGAGI. CDR3 size: 15 residues. The CDR3 is CASSIGQGGTYEQYF. CDR3 nucleotide sequence: TGTGCCAGCAGTATCGGACAGGGGGGTACCTACGAGCAGTACTTC.

The J gene is TRBJ2-1, the V gene TRBV28; the D is unclear. CDR1 is MDHEN, CDR2 SYDVKM, per germline. The CDR3 is made up of 11 amino acids. V gave up 5 bases and J gave up 9 bases, with 8 bases separating them. CDR3 sequence: CASSNGFEQFF. The CDR3 DNA sequence: TGTGCCAGCAGTAACGGTTTTGAGCAGTTCTTC.

The chain employs TRBV19 and TRBJ2-3; 8 nucleotides match TRBD1. The CDR3 is made up of 16 amino acids. Per germline, CDR1 LNHDA and CDR2 SQIVND (reference sequence). Germline trimming cut 3 bases from V and 6 bases from J; bases unmatched to any gene: 11. The CDR3 region has the DNA TGTGCCAGTAGTATGGGCTCGGGACAGGTTGCCGATACGCAGTATTTT. This translates into CASSMGSGQVADTQYF.

The chain links TRBV7-9 to TRBJ2-4; a weak D match, TRBD1 (6 bases). The germline V gene encodes CDR1 SEHNR and CDR2 FQNEAQ (reference sequence). V lost 1 base, J lost 8 bases, and 12 bases lay in between. The CDR3 consists of 14 residues. CDR3 sequence (DNA): TGTGCCAGCAGCTTAGATTCAGGGGCGGACATTCAGTACTTC. It is translated as CASSLDSGADIQYF.